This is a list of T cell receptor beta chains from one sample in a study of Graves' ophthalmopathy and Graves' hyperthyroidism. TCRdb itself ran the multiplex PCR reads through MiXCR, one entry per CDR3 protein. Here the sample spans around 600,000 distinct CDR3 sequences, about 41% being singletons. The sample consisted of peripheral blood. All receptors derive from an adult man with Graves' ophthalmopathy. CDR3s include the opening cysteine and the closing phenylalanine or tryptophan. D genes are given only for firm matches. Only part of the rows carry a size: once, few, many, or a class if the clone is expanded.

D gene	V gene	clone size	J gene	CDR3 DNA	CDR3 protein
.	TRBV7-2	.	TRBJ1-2	TGTGCCAGCGGTCGCCTCCAGTATGGCTACACCTTC	CASGRLQYGYTF
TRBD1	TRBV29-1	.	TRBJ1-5	TGCAGCGTCTGGACAGGGTCTAGTCAGCCCCAGCATTTT	CSVWTGSSQPQHF
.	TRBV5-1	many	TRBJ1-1	TGCGCCAGCAGCTTGGTTGAGGGTTTGAACACTGAAGCTTTCTTT	CASSLVEGLNTEAFF
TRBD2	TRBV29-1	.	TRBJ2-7	TGCAGCTTGGGACTAGATCTCTACGAGCAGTACTTC	CSLGLDLYEQYF
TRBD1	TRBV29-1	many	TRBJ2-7	TGCAGCGTTTTAGGACAGGGACGGCACGAGCAGTACTTC	CSVLGQGRHEQYF
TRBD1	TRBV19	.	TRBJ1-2	TGTGCCAGTAACCCGGGACAGGCCGTCTACTATGGCTACACCTTC	CASNPGQAVYYGYTF
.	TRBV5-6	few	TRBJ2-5	TGTGCCAGCAGCCTGTACGGGGGCCGGCTCGGGGAGACCCAGTACTTC	CASSLYGGRLGETQYF
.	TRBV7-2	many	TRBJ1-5	TGTGCCAGCAGCTTATGGTCTGATCAGCCCCAGCATTTT	CASSLWSDQPQHF
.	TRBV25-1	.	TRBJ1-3	TGTGCCAGCAGTGCTAGTCCTCAAGGAAACACCATATATTTT	CASSASPQGNTIYF
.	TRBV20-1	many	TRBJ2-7	TGCAGTGCTGGGCTGTCGGGACAACGCTACGAGCAGTACTTC	CSAGLSGQRYEQYF
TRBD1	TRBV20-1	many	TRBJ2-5	TGCAGTGCTAGCGGACAGGGCCAAGAGACCCAGTACTTC	CSASGQGQETQYF
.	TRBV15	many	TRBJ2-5	TGTGCCACCAGCGGTAGGATACAGGGCTCAGCGGGTGCTCTGTACTTC	CATSGRIQGSAGALYF
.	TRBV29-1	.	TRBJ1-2	TGCAGCGTTGAAGCCAGGCCATGGGGCTACACCTTC	CSVEARPWGYTF
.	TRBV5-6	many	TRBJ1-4	TGTGCCAGCAGCTTGGTTACAACTAATGAAAAACTGTTTTTT	CASSLVTTNEKLFF
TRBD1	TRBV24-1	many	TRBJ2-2	TGTGCCACCAGTGATTTTGGGACAGGAGCCGGGGAGCTGTTTTTT	CATSDFGTGAGELFF
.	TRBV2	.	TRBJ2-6	TGTGCCAGCAGTACACAGGGTTTC	CASSTQGF
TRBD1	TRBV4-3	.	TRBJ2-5	TGCGCCAGCAGCCAAGTTTGGTTCGGACAGGGAGAGACCCAGTACTTC	CASSQVWFGQGETQYF
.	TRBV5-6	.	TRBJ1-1	TGTGCCAGCAGCTTTGATAGGGGCATCACTGAAGCTTTCTTT	CASSFDRGITEAFF
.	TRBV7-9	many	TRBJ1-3	TGCGCCAGCAGCCAAGTGGGATCTGGAAACACCATATATTTT	CASSQVGSGNTIYF
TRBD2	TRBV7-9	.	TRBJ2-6	TGTGCCGGAGCTACTGGGGGGCGGGGGGCGCTAGGGGCCAACGTCCTGACTTTC	CAGATGGRGALGANVLTF
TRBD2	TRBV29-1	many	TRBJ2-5	TGCAGCTCCGCGGGGGAGGGCCACACAGAGACCCAGTACTTC	CSSAGEGHTETQYF
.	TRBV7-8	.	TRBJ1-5	TGTGCCAGCAGCTTAGATATTCTTTGGGAGCCCCAGCATTTT	CASSLDILWEPQHF
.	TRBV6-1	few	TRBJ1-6	TGTGCCAGCAGTCCCGAGGGGTTTTCACCCCTCCACTTT	CASSPEGFSPLHF
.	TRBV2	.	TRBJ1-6	TGTGCCAGCAGTGGGGGCCCATCCAGCTCCTCACCCCTCCACTTT	CASSGGPSSSSPLHF
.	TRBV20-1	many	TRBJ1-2	TGCAGTGCTAAGGGCCCTTTTGGCTACACCTTC	CSAKGPFGYTF
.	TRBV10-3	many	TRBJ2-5	TGTGCCAGCGTGGTAGATCGGCGAGAGACCCAGTACTTC	CASVVDRRETQYF